This is a list of T cell receptor beta chains from one sample in a study of high-grade serous ovarian cancer treatment subgroups. Profiling relied on immunoSEQ multiplex PCR, and the TCRdb table lists in-frame clones only, not all of them. The sample gives around 8,800 clones, roughly nine tenths of which show up once; over 1.5% is in the top ten. Specimen: tumor tissue. These receptors were collected from a human donor with high-grade serous ovarian cancer. Both conserved end residues are part of each CDR3. D genes are given only for firm matches. Not every row has a clone size; where given, it reads once, few, many or a size class.

>TRBJ2-3|-|-|TRBV5-5
TGTGCCAGCAGCTTGGACTTGAGCACAGATACGCAGTATTTT
CASSLDLSTDTQYF
>TRBJ2-5|-|-|TRBV7-2
TGTGCCAGCAGCTTAGGAGGGGGACCCGCGTACGGCCAGTACTTC
CASSLGGGPAYGQYF
>TRBJ2-5|TRBD2|-|TRBV19
TGTGCCAGTAGTATTGGGGGGGCGGGAGGAGAGACCCAGTACTTC
CASSIGGAGGETQYF
>TRBJ2-7|-|-|TRBV9
TGTGCCAGCAGCGTAGAAGCGGGCGGGGCCACCTACGAGCAGTACTTC
CASSVEAGGATYEQYF
>TRBJ2-1|-|-|TRBV7-9
TGTGCCAGCAGCTTAGCCAGTAGTGGCAATGAGCAGTTCTTC
CASSLASSGNEQFF
>TRBJ2-7|-|-|TRBV5-1
TGCGCCAGCAGCTCCCGGGACTTAGGAACCTACGAGCAGTACTTC
CASSSRDLGTYEQYF
>TRBJ1-4|-|-|TRBV5-4
TGTGCCAGCAGTCCGGACACCCTAGGAGAAAAACTGTTTTTT
CASSPDTLGEKLFF
>TRBJ2-7|-|-|TRBV7-9
TGTGCCAGCAGTTCTCGGGCGGTCGGCTACGAGCAGTACTTC
CASSSRAVGYEQYF
>TRBJ2-7|-|-|TRBV7-9
TGTGCCAGCAGCCGAGTGGGGTACGAGCAGTACTTC
CASSRVGYEQYF
>TRBJ1-5|-|few|TRBV10-2
TGCGCCAGCAGCCAGATTAAGAATCAGCCCCAGCATTTT
CASSQIKNQPQHF
>TRBJ2-1|TRBD2|-|TRBV7-2
TGTGCCAGCAGCTTAGCGCCCGGGACTAGCGGGGACAATGAGCAGTTCTTC
CASSLAPGTSGDNEQFF
>TRBJ1-2|TRBD1|-|TRBV19
TGTGCCAGTAGTCCAGGACAGGGGATTGATCAGGTCGGCTACACCTTC
CASSPGQGIDQVGYTF
>TRBJ2-6|-|-|TRBV19
TGTGCCAGTAGTATAGCGGCAGGGACTGCCTCCTCTGGGGCCAACGTCCTGACTTTC
CASSIAAGTASSGANVLTF
>TRBJ2-6|-|-|TRBV27
TGTGCCAGCAGTTTATCAGGGGCCAACGTCCTGACTTTC
CASSLSGANVLTF
>TRBJ2-3|-|-|TRBV30
TGTGCCTGGAGTGTAGGTCAGGGAAGAGCAGATACGCAGTATTTT
CAWSVGQGRADTQYF
>TRBJ2-1|TRBD1|few|TRBV4-3
TGCGCCAGCAGCCAAGATGGACAGGGGTACAATGAGCAGTTCTTC
CASSQDGQGYNEQFF
>TRBJ2-5|-|-|TRBV4-1
TGCGCCAGCAGCCAAGATAAAAAGTGGACAGGGAGGGACCAAGAGACCCAGTACTTC
CASSQDKKWTGRDQETQYF
>TRBJ2-7|TRBD1|-|TRBV5-1
TGCGCCAGCAGCCCAGACCCAGGGACAGGCTCCTACGAGCAGTACTTC
CASSPDPGTGSYEQYF
>TRBJ1-2|TRBD1|once|TRBV7-2
TGTGCCAGCAGCTTAGGATTTGGGGGCACAGGGGGCGGAAGCTATGGCTACACCTTC
CASSLGFGGTGGGSYGYTF
>TRBJ2-2|-|-|TRBV27
TGTGCCAGCAGACCCCAGCCGGGAAAGGGGGACACCGGGGAGCTGTTTTTT
CASRPQPGKGDTGELFF
>TRBJ2-5|TRBD2|-|TRBV6-1
TGTGCCAGCAGTGAAGCCAGAGCGGGAGTTCCATACTTC
CASSEARAGVPYF
>TRBJ2-3|-|-|TRBV27
TGTGCCAGCAGTTCCCTAATCACAGATACGCAGTATTTT
CASSSLITDTQYF
>TRBJ2-6|-|once|TRBV29-1
TGCAGCGTCTCAACCGTCTCTGGGGCCAACGTCCTGACTTTC
CSVSTVSGANVLTF
>TRBJ2-5|-|-|TRBV2
TGTGCCAGCAGGATCACGGACATCCAAGAGACCCAGTACTTC
CASRITDIQETQYF
>TRBJ2-5|-|-|TRBV7-9
TGTGCCAGCAGCCCAGTCGGGCAAGAGACCCAGTACTTC
CASSPVGQETQYF
>TRBJ1-2|-|-|TRBV28
TGTGCCAGCAGGAATGGCTACACCTTC
CASRNGYTF
>TRBJ2-5|TRBD2|-|TRBV7-6
TGTGCCAGCAGCGATGGACTAGCCCAAGAGACCCAGTACTTC
CASSDGLAQETQYF
>TRBJ1-2|-|-|TRBV27
TGTGCCAGCAGTTTTACGGCAAACTATGGCTACACCTTC
CASSFTANYGYTF
>TRBJ2-7|TRBD2|-|TRBV28
TGTGCCAGCAGTTGGGGAGGGAAGAACTACGAGCAGTACTTC
CASSWGGKNYEQYF
>TRBJ2-2|-|-|TRBV9
TGTGCCAGCAGCCGCCCACGCACCGGGGAGCTGTTTTTT
CASSRPRTGELFF
>TRBJ2-1|TRBD2|-|TRBV9
TGTGCCAGCGCAAAGAGCGGGAGCTCCTACAATGAGCAGTTCTTC
CASAKSGSSYNEQFF
>TRBJ1-2|-|-|TRBV29-1
TGCAGCGTTGAAACTGGGGTTGGATATGGCTACACCTTC
CSVETGVGYGYTF
>TRBJ1-4|-|-|TRBV6-1
TGTGCCAGCTCGTGGGGCGATGAAAAACTGTTTTTT
CASSWGDEKLFF
>TRBJ2-1|-|once|TRBV7-9
TGTGCCAGCAGCCCTCCAGAGGGGGATAGCTCCTACAATGAGCAGTTCTTC
CASSPPEGDSSYNEQFF
>TRBJ2-3|-|-|TRBV6-5
TGTGCCAGCAGAAAGGACCTGGCCGCAGATACGCAGTATTTT
CASRKDLAADTQYF
>TRBJ1-1|TRBD1|-|TRBV5-5
TGTGCCAGCAGTCCAATGGACAGGGTCTGGGGGAGCACTGAAGCTTTCTTT
CASSPMDRVWGSTEAFF
>TRBJ1-6|TRBD1|-|TRBV7-7
TGTGCCTCCCCCGGACAGGGGAGCTCCTATAATTCACCCCTCCACTTT
CASPGQGSSYNSPLHF
>TRBJ2-2|-|-|TRBV27
TGTGCCACCACCGGAACCCTGAACACCGGGGAGCTGTTTTTT
CATTGTLNTGELFF
>TRBJ2-1|TRBD1|-|TRBV19
TGTGCCAGTAGCGGACCTGGGGGGACAGGCTCCTACAATGAGCAGTTCTTC
CASSGPGGTGSYNEQFF
>TRBJ1-2|-|few|TRBV7-9
TGTGCCAGCAGCTTAAGGGGTCGGGAGTATGGCTACACCTTC
CASSLRGREYGYTF
>TRBJ1-4|-|-|TRBV29-1
TGCAGCGTTGAACTTGACAGCCGCAAACTGTTTTTT
CSVELDSRKLFF
>TRBJ2-2|-|-|TRBV6-5
TGTGCCAGCAGCCAGATAGGTTCCGGGGAGCTGTTTTTT
CASSQIGSGELFF
>TRBJ1-1|-|-|TRBV7-2
TGTGCCAGCAGCTACAGGGATAAGAGGGGAACCTTTTTT
CASSYRDKRGTFF
>TRBJ1-6|-|few|TRBV5-4
TGTGCCAGCAGCTTCGGGGTTTCGGACTCACCCCTCCACTTT
CASSFGVSDSPLHF
>TRBJ1-2|-|-|TRBV5-4
TGTGCCAGCAGCTTGGTGGCAGGGGACCTCTATGGCTACACCTTC
CASSLVAGDLYGYTF
>TRBJ2-7|-|few|TRBV6-1
TGTGCCAGCTCTATAACAGGGTACGAGCAGTACTTC
CASSITGYEQYF
>TRBJ2-5|TRBD2|-|TRBV2
TGTGCCAGCGGCACTAGCGGGAGGAAAGAAGAGACCCAGTACTTC
CASGTSGRKEETQYF
>TRBJ2-2|TRBD1|-|TRBV5-1
TGCGCCAGCAGCTTGGATGGGACAGGGGACACCGGGGAGCTGTTTTTT
CASSLDGTGDTGELFF
>TRBJ2-3|-|-|TRBV18
TGTGCCAGCTCTACCGGGGCAGATACGCAGTATTTT
CASSTGADTQYF
>TRBJ2-1|-|-|TRBV6-5
TGTGCCAGCAGTTACACTTTCCACTACAATGAGCAGTTCTTC
CASSYTFHYNEQFF
>TRBJ2-7|TRBD2|-|TRBV28
TGTGCCAGCACCCCGGGGGGATACGAGCAGTACTTC
CASTPGGYEQYF
>TRBJ1-3|-|once|TRBV4-3
TGCGCCAGCAGCCAAGACAGGGGAGCTGGAAACACCATATATTTT
CASSQDRGAGNTIYF
>TRBJ1-3|TRBD1|-|TRBV28
TGTGCCAGCAGTTCCCCGGGACAGGGTGGAAACACCATATATTTT
CASSSPGQGGNTIYF
>TRBJ2-6|-|-|TRBV19
TGTGCCAGTAGTGGAGAGGAGGCCTTCAAATTCTCTGGGGCCAACGTCCTGACTTTC
CASSGEEAFKFSGANVLTF
>TRBJ1-5|TRBD1|-|TRBV2
TGTGCCAGCAGCAAGGGACAGGGGTTTAATCAGCCCCAGCATTTT
CASSKGQGFNQPQHF
>TRBJ2-7|TRBD2|once|TRBV5-6
TGTGCCAGCAGCTATCGGACTAGCGGGAGAAGGACCTACGAGCAGTACTTC
CASSYRTSGRRTYEQYF
>TRBJ2-5|TRBD1|-|TRBV2
TGTGCCAGCACGGGGACAGGGGGCTTAGAGCAGTACTTC
CASTGTGGLEQYF
>TRBJ2-3|-|-|TRBV2
TGTGCCAGCAGTGAAGAGCAAACCCGCACAGATACGCAGTATTTT
CASSEEQTRTDTQYF
>TRBJ2-7|TRBD1|-|TRBV6-5
TGTGCCAGCAGTGGACAGGGGTCTACCTACGAGCAGTACTTC
CASSGQGSTYEQYF
>TRBJ2-7|TRBD1|-|TRBV5-4
TGTGCCAGCAGCACGGACAGGGCTGTGCAGTACTTC
CASSTDRAVQYF